These 24 T cell receptor beta chains share one sample of origin, sequenced in a study of low-dose radiotherapy and immunotherapy resistance in tumors. As to time point: before trial treatment. Both TCRalpha and TCRbeta chains were reverse transcribed with V-gene-specific primers. Amplification, which lasted roughly 20 PCR cycles, used a constant-region primer and V-primer adapter to amplify TCRs. Each CDR3 protein is one row after TCRdb ran MiXCR on the reads. Of tens of thousands of distinct CDR3 sequences listed, 9.4% are singletons. The sample consisted of PBMCs, taken before treatment. These TCRs come from a male donor with prostate cancer.

Comments on this clonotype: One end of the junction does not line up with germline, which may come from a read error. This chain connects TRBV5-3 to TRBJ2-3, with 7 bases identical to TRBD2. TRBV5-3 is an open reading frame, and its role is uncertain. The CDR3 spans 15 residues. The CDR3 nucleotides read TGTGCCAGCAGCTTGGGAGGGGCGCGGACCGATACGCAGTATTTT. Its translation is CASSLGGARTDTQYF.

This clonotype was detected many times. J is TRBJ1-5 and V is TRBV18; 9 nucleotides agree with TRBD1. The CDR3 is made up of 15 amino acids. V shed 3 bases and J 7 bases; nucleotides not matched to a gene: 7. CDR1 is KGHSH and CDR2 is LQKENI in the germline V gene. In DNA form, the CDR3 reads TGTGCCAGCTCACCTGAGACAGGGGGAGGACAGCCCCAGCATTTT. This codes for CASSPETGGGQPQHF.

This clonotype was recorded at least ten times. This chain joins TRBV29-1 and TRBJ2-4; D is possibly TRBD1 or TRBD2 (5 bases each). The CDR3 loop spans 15 amino acids. V was shortened by 3 bases and J by 8 bases, with 20 bases between the two germline ends. Germline CDR1 is SQVTM and CDR2 is ANQGSEA. As DNA, the CDR3 is TGCAGCGTTGATTCGTTCAGGGACGGTACAGACATTCAGTACTTC. It translates to CSVDSFRDGTDIQYF.

This clonotype has a count of ten or more. The chain uses TRBV30 and TRBJ1-5; no clear D. Germline V gene lookup returns CDR1 GTSNPN and CDR2 SVGIG (reference sequence). The CDR3 is 13 amino acids. V was clipped by 0 bases and J by 3 bases, with 6 bases between them. CDR3 DNA: TGTGCCTGGAGTGTTAGCTCCAATCAGCCCCAGCATTTT. Translation gives CAWSVSSNQPQHF.

This clonotype was picked up many times. The chain joins TRBV28 to TRBJ2-7; 11 nucleotides line up with TRBD1. The CDR3 covers 15 residues. Unmatched junction bases numbered 9, after V lost 7 bases and J lost 4 bases. Per the germline V gene, CDR1 is MDHEN and CDR2 is SYDVKM. The CDR3 DNA is TGTGCCAGCACTGGCCGAGGACAGGGGGCGTACGAGCAGTACTTC. Its protein is CASTGRGQGAYEQYF.

Regarding this clonotype: A read error likely explains this, since a far larger clone differs by one base. This likely comes from a read error, as the CDR3 has no conserved phenylalanine or tryptophan at its end. The chain couples TRBV10-3 to TRBJ2-6, with a possible D match to TRBD1 (5 bases). Germline V gene lookup returns CDR1 ENHRY and CDR2 SYGVKD. CDR3 length: 15 amino acids. The CDR3 bases are TGTGCCAGCAGTGTTAGGGGTATAAGCGCCAACGTCCTGACTGTC. Protein product: CASSVRGISANVLTV.

This clonotype was detected only a few times. The chain links TRBV19 to TRBJ2-6; D possibly corresponds to TRBD2 (6 bases). The germline CDR1 and CDR2 sequences are LNHDA and SQIVND (reference sequence). Trimming removed 5 bases from V and 3 bases from J, with 14 bases in between. The CDR3 totals 16 residues. CDR3 amino acids: CASSRISGYGANVLTF. The CDR3, as DNA: TGTGCCAGTAGTCGCATTAGCGGCTATGGGGCCAACGTCCTGACTTTC.

This clonotype was counted ten times or more. The chain uses TRBV7-2 and TRBJ2-4, with 7 positions matching TRBD1. V gave up 4 bases and J gave up 4 bases; unmatched junction bases: 7. Germline V gives CDR1 SGHTA, CDR2 FQGNSA. The CDR3 runs 15 residues. This CDR3 reads CASSSEGTVKNIQYF. CDR3 bases: TGTGCCAGCAGCTCAGAAGGGACAGTGAAAAACATTCAGTACTTC.

Many counts were recorded for this clonotype. V and J are TRBV3-1 and TRBJ2-5; D may be TRBD2 (5 bases). This CDR3 region has 13 residues. Trimming took 1 base from V and 4 from J, leaving 7 bases between them. Germline V gene sequence: CDR1 LGHDT, CDR2 YNNKEL (reference sequence). The CDR3 DNA sequence: TGTGCCAGCAGCCAAGGCGGGTCAGAGACCCAGTACTTC. Amino acid sequence: CASSQGGSETQYF.

This clonotype was observed at least ten times. The chain has TRBV28 and TRBJ1-1; 9 bases are a match to TRBD1. V was pared by 5 bases and J by 3 bases, with 7 bases of the junction left unmatched. CDR1 is MDHEN, CDR2 SYDVKM, per germline. This CDR3 has 15 residues. CDR3 in DNA: TGTGCCAGCAGTGCGACAGGGGGAGTATACACTGAAGCTTTCTTT. As protein: CASSATGGVYTEAFF.

This clonotype was detected ten times or more. This chain joins TRBV29-1 and TRBJ2-1, with D perhaps matching TRBD1 or TRBD2 (6 bases each). Germline assignment: CDR1 SQVTM and CDR2 ANQGSEA. The CDR3 has 15 amino acids. With 5 bases removed from V and 6 bases from J, the gap between germline ends came to 20 bases. This CDR3 is CSVLGGASLGNEQFF. The CDR3 nucleotides read TGCAGCGTTCTCGGGGGCGCGAGTTTGGGCAATGAGCAGTTCTTC.

Note on this clonotype: This likely traces to a read error, being one base from a far larger clone. The chain employs TRBV5-1 and TRBJ2-7, with 7 bases lining up with TRBD1. In germline, CDR1 is SGHRS, CDR2 YFSETQ. This CDR3 is 13 amino acids long. Trimming at V came to 4 bases and at J to 7 bases, leaving 8 bases not matched to a gene. The CDR3 reads CASSATGLNEQYF. CDR3 coding DNA: TGCGCCAGCAGCGCGACAGGGCTCAATGAGCAGTACTTC. The whole variable domain, remainder taken from reference TRBV5-1 and TRBJ2-7, is KAGVTQTPRYLIKTRGQQVTLSCSPISGHRSVSWYQQTPGQGLQFLFEYFSETQRNKGNFPGRFSGRQFSNSRSEMNVSTLELGDSALYLCASSATGLNEQYFGPGTRLTVT.

There are many counts of this clonotype. This chain joins TRBV4-1 and TRBJ1-1, with TRBD1 as a possible D gene (5 bases). Trimming stripped 4 bases from V and 1 base from J, with 16 bases between. The CDR3 is 16 amino acids. The V gene's germline CDR1 is MGHRA and CDR2 YSYEKL. In nucleotides, the CDR3 is TGCGCCAGCAGCCTAGGAAGGGTCAGGGCGAACACTGAAGCTTTCTTT. Translation: CASSLGRVRANTEAFF.

This clonotype has at least ten counts. The chain links TRBV7-3 to TRBJ1-2, with D unclear. Germline V gene data show CDR1 as SGHTA and CDR2 as FQGTGA. The CDR3 totals 13 residues. V was clipped by 4 bases and J by 2 bases, with 8 bases between them. CDR3 bases: TGTGCCAGCAGCTCGTTCGCAAACTATGGCTACACCTTC. Protein product: CASSSFANYGYTF. Full variable domain (outside the CDR3, taken from reference TRBV7-3 and TRBJ1-2): GAGVSQTPSNKVTEKGKYVELRCDPISGHTALYWYRQSLGQGPEFLIYFQGTGAADDSGLPNDRFFAVRPEGSVSTLKIQRTERGDSAVYLCASSSFANYGYTFGSGTRLTVV.

This clonotype was detected many times. V gene TRBV7-2 combines with J gene TRBJ2-7; D possibly corresponds to TRBD2 (6 bases). This CDR3 is built from 13 residues. CDR1 is SGHTA and CDR2 is FQGNSA in the germline V gene. V was trimmed by 5 bases and J by 5 bases, leaving 13 bases between them. The CDR3: CASSPRPGDEQYF. The CDR3, as DNA: TGTGCCAGCAGCCCAAGGCCGGGGGACGAGCAGTACTTC.

Of note for this clonotype: This is likely an artifact of a read error, given a far larger clone one base away. V is TRBV5-1 and J is TRBJ2-1, with D hard to call. Deletions cut 5 bases from V and 10 bases from J, with 19 bases between. In germline, CDR1 is SGHRS, CDR2 YFSETQ. CDR3 length equals 14 residues. The CDR3 reads CASRPSSSSYEQFF. The DNA of the CDR3 is TGCGCCAGCAGACCGTCCTCGAGCTCCTACGAGCAGTTCTTC.

This chain connects TRBV7-6 to TRBJ2-3, with D perhaps assigned TRBD1 or TRBD2 (5 bases each). V lost 5 bases to trimming and J lost 1 base, with 10 bases between them. The length of the CDR3 is 14 residues. Germline V gives CDR1 SGHVS, CDR2 FNYEAQ. CDR3 nucleotide sequence: TGTGCCAGCAGCAATTGGGACGGCACAGATACGCAGTATTTT. It yields the protein CASSNWDGTDTQYF.

In this sample, this clonotype turned up many times. The rearrangement links TRBV27 to TRBJ2-1; 10 positions agree with TRBD2. This CDR3 has 15 residues. V shed 2 bases, J shed 3 bases, and the junction held 1 base outside the gene matches. Germline CDR1 MNHEY, CDR2 SMNVEV (reference sequence). This chain's CDR3 is CASSLASGSYNEQFF. CDR3 bases: TGTGCCAGCAGTTTAGCTAGCGGGAGCTACAATGAGCAGTTCTTC.

In its sample, this clonotype was seen many times. The chain uses TRBV2 and TRBJ2-7, with D perhaps assigned TRBD1 or TRBD2 (5 bases each). Trimming removed 8 bases at V and 3 bases at J, with 14 bases between. CDR3 length: 13 amino acids. Germline loops: CDR1 SNHLY, CDR2 FYNNEI. CDR3 loop: CASSRGADYEQYF. For the CDR3, the DNA is TGTGCCAGCTCGAGGGGAGCAGACTACGAGCAGTACTTC.

In this sample, this clonotype turned up many times. J is TRBJ2-7 and V is TRBV12-3 or TRBV12-4; unclear D gene. The CDR3 consists of 15 residues. Trimming removed 2 bases from V and 0 bases from J, with 11 bases in between. This CDR3 is CASSLHRVSSYEQYF. The CDR3 region has the DNA TGTGCCAGCAGTTTACACAGAGTTAGCTCCTACGAGCAGTACTTC.

In this sample, this clonotype turned up many times. The rearrangement links TRBV19 to TRBJ1-5, with no clear D. V was pared by 3 bases and J by 0 bases, with 12 bases between. Germline lookup yields CDR1 LNHDA and CDR2 SQIVND (reference sequence). The CDR3 loop spans 16 amino acids. The CDR3 DNA is TGTGCCAGTAGTATCAGAGATACGTATAGCAATCAGCCCCAGCATTTT. It translates to CASSIRDTYSNQPQHF. Full variable domain (remainder filled in from reference TRBV19 and TRBJ1-5): DGGITQSPKYLFRKEGQNVTLSCEQNLNHDAMYWYRQDPGQGLRLIYYSQIVNDFQKGDIAEGYSVSREKKESFPLTVTSAQKNPTAFYLCASSIRDTYSNQPQHFGDGTRLSIL.

Of note for this clonotype: A much more abundant neighbour one base away suggests this may be a read error. The chain links TRBV7-9 to TRBJ1-1; D is ambiguous. The ends were cut back, 5 bases at V and 1 base at J, with 14 bases in the middle. The CDR3 totals 15 residues. Germline V gene data show CDR1 as SEHNR and CDR2 as FQNEAQ (reference sequence). The CDR3 loop is CASSPRALGNTEAFF. The CDR3 DNA is TGTGCCAGCAGCCCAAGGGCCCTGGGGAACACTGAAGCTTTCTTT.

This clonotype was seen at least ten times. This chain joins TRBV25-1 and TRBJ2-1; 9 bases line up with TRBD2. Per germline, CDR1 MGHDK and CDR2 SYGVNS. V was pared by 5 bases and J by 5 bases, with 7 bases of the junction left unmatched. There are 15 residues in the CDR3. The CDR3 DNA reads TGTGCCAGCAGTTACGCGGGAGGGATGAACAATGAGCAGTTCTTC. Translated: CASSYAGGMNNEQFF.

This clonotype came up a few times. The V call is TRBV29-1, the J call TRBJ1-5; the D gene is possibly TRBD1 (5 bases). The CDR3 extends over 12 amino acids. Trimming removed 7 bases at V and 4 bases at J, with 11 bases between. Germline loops: CDR1 SQVTM, CDR2 ANQGSEA. The chain's CDR3 is CSAGGMNQPQHF. Here the CDR3 DNA reads TGCAGCGCCGGGGGGATGAATCAGCCCCAGCATTTT. The complete variable domain, with remaining parts taken from reference TRBV29-1 and TRBJ1-5, reads SAVISQKPSRDICQRGTSLTIQCQVDSQVTMMFWYRQQPGQSLTLIATANQGSEATYESGFVIDKFPISRPNLTFSTLTVSNMSPEDSSIYLCSAGGMNQPQHFGDGTRLSIL.